This T cell receptor (beta chain) was found in a study of T cell responses to AZD1222 COVID-19 vaccine. Assay: immunoSEQ multiplex PCR; the TCRdb copy retains only in-frame clones and omits some. Of more than 95,000 clones in the sample, around 88% are singletons; the top ten hold around a tenth. Study-wide results and caveats: White British ancestry dominated among donors, who included more females, and clonal diversity was possibly underestimated. Repertoires in all cases were sampled only once the peak T cell response had passed.

As concerns this clone: Its target is not known.

CDR3 length: 14 amino acids. Germline CDR1 SEHNR, CDR2 FQNEAQ (reference sequence). V was shortened by 4 bases and J by 5 bases, with 11 bases between the two germline ends. The sequencing here drew on peripheral blood, taken on day 0 of AZD1222 vaccination. The receptor's source is an adult in good health. This chain joins TRBV7-9 and TRBJ2-2; D possibly uses TRBD1 or TRBD2 (5 bases each). CDR3 DNA sequence: TGTGCCAGCAGCTCACGGGACGTTACCGGGGAGCTGTTTTTT. Translated: CASSSRDVTGELFF. Full variable domain (remainder filled in from reference TRBV7-9 and TRBJ2-2): DTGVSQNPRHKITKRGQNVTFRCDPISEHNRLYWYRQTLGQGPEFLTYFQNEAQLEKSRLLSDRFSAERPKGSFSTLEIQRTEQGDSAMYLCASSSRDVTGELFFGEGSRLTVL.